The 14 T cell receptor beta chains presented below share a single source sample, sequenced in a study of blood T cell repertoires in COVID-19. The table came from immunoSEQ multiplex PCR; TCRdb's copy has only in-frame clones and leaves some out. Of more than 150,000 clones in the sample, about four fifths are singletons; the top ten hold around 7%. Sequencing was performed on peripheral blood. The receptors stem from a human donor in a cohort sampled during active COVID-19.

The chain combines TRBV10-3 with TRBJ1-2; TRBD1 matches 8 bases. Trimming at V came to 4 bases and at J to 5 bases, leaving 12 bases not matched to a gene. Germline loops: CDR1 ENHRY, CDR2 SYGVKD. The CDR3 runs 16 residues. The chain's CDR3 is CAISGTSGTGTYGYTF. The CDR3 bases are TGTGCCATCAGTGGGACCTCCGGGACAGGTACTTATGGCTACACCTTC.

This clone was seen a few times. The V and J genes are TRBV27 and TRBJ1-1; no definite D call. V lost 3 bases, J lost 8 bases, and 7 bases lay in between. CDR3 size: 11 residues. Germline assignment: CDR1 MNHEY and CDR2 SMNVEV (reference sequence). The chain's CDR3 is CASSFSGEAFF. The CDR3 DNA reads TGTGCCAGCAGTTTTTCGGGAGAAGCTTTCTTT.

The chain uses TRBV10-3 and TRBJ1-2, with 8 bases identical to TRBD1. V dropped 6 bases and J dropped 5; count of bases not matched to a gene: 5. The CDR3 is 13 amino acids. From germline, CDR1 is ENHRY and CDR2 SYGVKD. CDR3 protein: CAIRGTGVYGYTF. CDR3 nucleotide sequence: TGTGCCATCAGGGGGACAGGTGTTTATGGCTACACCTTC.

The CDR3 bases are TGCGCCAGCAGCCAGGACTCGGGGGGATATGGTAGTCAGCCCCAGCATTTT. Translation: CASSQDSGGYGSQPQHF. The J gene is TRBJ1-5, the V gene TRBV4-1; tentatively, D is TRBD1 (5 bases). This CDR3 is built from 17 residues. V was shortened by 3 bases and J by 6 bases, with 21 bases between the two germline ends. Germline loops: CDR1 MGHRA, CDR2 YSYEKL.

The chain uses TRBV7-6 and TRBJ1-1, with a tentative D call TRBD1 (5 bases). Germline assignment: CDR1 SGHVS and CDR2 FNYEAQ. CDR3 length: 15 amino acids. The V and J ends lost 1 base and 4 bases respectively, with 13 bases between them. For the CDR3, the DNA is TGTGCCAGCAGCTTAGGATTCCTAAGGGGCACTGAAGCTTTCTTT. Its translation: CASSLGFLRGTEAFF.

The chain links TRBV23-1 to TRBJ2-7; 8 nucleotides align to TRBD1. TRBV23-1 counts as an open reading frame of uncertain function. This CDR3 has 17 residues. The V and J ends lost 2 bases and 2 bases, in that order; junction bases with no gene match: 11. CDR3: CASSQPKPDRGPYEQYF. In DNA form, the CDR3 reads TGCGCCAGCAGTCAACCCAAGCCCGACAGGGGACCCTACGAGCAGTACTTC.

The rearrangement links TRBV5-6 to TRBJ2-3; 7 nucleotides agree with TRBD2. Per germline, CDR1 SGHDT and CDR2 YYEEEE. This CDR3 region has 19 residues. V shed 3 bases, J shed 1 base, and the junction held 17 bases outside the gene matches. This CDR3 is CASSWEGGASSLGTDTQYF. The CDR3 DNA is TGTGCCAGCAGCTGGGAGGGCGGGGCTTCATCACTCGGCACAGATACGCAGTATTTT.

This sequence joins TRBV20-1 and TRBJ2-1, with no clear D. The CDR3 consists of 11 residues. Germline V CDR1 and CDR2: DFQATT, SNEGSKA (reference sequence). The V end was cut by 6 bases, the J end by 9 bases, with 12 bases between. As DNA, the CDR3 is TGCAGTGCCTCCGAGGCCATTGAGCAGTTCTTC. Translation gives CSASEAIEQFF.

V is TRBV5-1 and J is TRBJ2-7; 7 bases agree with TRBD1. CDR1 SGHRS and CDR2 YFSETQ come from the germline V gene. With V trimmed by 4 bases and J by 6 bases, 4 bases remained unmatched. The CDR3 runs 12 residues. The CDR3 region has the DNA TGCGCCAGCAGCCAACAGGGGTCCGAGCAGTACTTC. This sequence encodes CASSQQGSEQYF.

This chain joins TRBV7-3 and TRBJ2-2; perhaps TRBD1 as D (5 bases). Germline V gene data show CDR1 as SGHTA and CDR2 as FQGTGA. Deletions cut 1 base from V and 4 bases from J, with 13 bases between. CDR3 length: 16 amino acids. Here the CDR3 reads CASSLIRAQGTGELFF. The CDR3 DNA sequence: TGTGCCAGCAGCTTAATAAGGGCTCAGGGCACCGGGGAGCTGTTTTTT.

The V call is TRBV9, the J call TRBJ2-3; perhaps TRBD1 as D (5 bases). Trimming removed 0 bases from V and 0 bases from J, with 11 bases in between. CDR3 length equals 16 residues. CDR1 SGDLS and CDR2 YYNGEE come from the germline V gene. CDR3 residues: CASSVGRGRSTDTQYF. The CDR3 nucleotides are TGTGCCAGCAGCGTAGGTAGGGGCCGGAGCACAGATACGCAGTATTTT.

V usage is TRBV19 and J usage is TRBJ1-5; no clear D gene. Trimming left V 3 bases short and J 2 bases short, with 2 bases between. The CDR3 spans 12 residues. Per the germline V gene, CDR1 is LNHDA and CDR2 is SQIVND (reference sequence). CDR3 nucleotides: TGTGCCAGTAGTATCGGCAATCAGCCCCAGCATTTT. This codes for CASSIGNQPQHF.

This clone was observed a few times. The chain joins TRBV4-2 to TRBJ2-7; the match to TRBD1 covers 7 bases. Trimming removed 4 bases from V and 5 bases from J; junction bases left unmatched: 5. The CDR3 sequence is 13 residues long. Looked up from germline, CDR1 is LGHNA and CDR2 is YNFKEQ. The CDR3 nucleotides read TGTGCCAGCAGCCTCAGGGGGTTGGACGAGCAGTACTTC. It codes for CASSLRGLDEQYF.

The chain carries TRBV15 and TRBJ1-1, with D hard to call. V gave up 1 base and J gave up 4 bases, with 13 bases separating them. CDR3 length: 15 residues. Germline V gene data show CDR1 as LNHNV and CDR2 as YYDKDF (reference sequence). As DNA, the CDR3 is TGTGCCACCAGCAGAGCGGCGCGGGGTGGCACTGAAGCTTTCTTT. This codes for CATSRAARGGTEAFF.